The clone carrying this T cell receptor beta chain occurred many times. Germline assignment: CDR1 MNHEY and CDR2 SMNVEV (reference sequence). The CDR3 contains 15 residues. V lost 3 bases to trimming and J lost 5 bases, with 13 bases between them. The sample comes from a study of regulatory T cells in long-lasting Graves disease. The TCR beta library used iRepertoire HTBI primers with Arm-PCR amplification of CDR3. MiXCR, applied by TCRdb to the multiplex PCR reads, yields one record per CDR3 protein. Of about 350,000 distinct CDR3 sequences in the sample, over 15% were seen once. Time point in this sample: newly diagnosed GD, antithyroid drugs for less than 3 months. There was RNA extracted from PBMCs, and the TCR library was made from it. This same sample was also part of a study on T cells in Graves' hyperthyroidism and ophthalmopathy.

The V and J genes are TRBV27 and TRBJ1-4, with a weak D call TRBD1 (5 bases). This receptor was taken from a man in his forties or fifties with Graves disease. Material: peripheral blood mononuclear cells (PBMCs), obtained at new diagnosis, from a patient treated with antithyroid drugs. Here the CDR3 DNA reads TGTGCCAGCAGTTTTTTGGTGACAGAGAATGAAAAACTGTTTTTT. As protein: CASSFLVTENEKLFF.